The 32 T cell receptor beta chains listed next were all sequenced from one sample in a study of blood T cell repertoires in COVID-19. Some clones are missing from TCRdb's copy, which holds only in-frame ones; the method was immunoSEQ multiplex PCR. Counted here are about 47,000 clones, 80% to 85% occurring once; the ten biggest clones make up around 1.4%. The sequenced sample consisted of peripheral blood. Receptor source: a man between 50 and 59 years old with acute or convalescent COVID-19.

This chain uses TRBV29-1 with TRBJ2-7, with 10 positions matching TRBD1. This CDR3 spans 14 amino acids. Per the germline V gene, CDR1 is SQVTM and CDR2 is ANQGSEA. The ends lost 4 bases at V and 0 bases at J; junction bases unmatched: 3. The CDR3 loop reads CSVGQGAFSYEQYF. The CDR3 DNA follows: TGCAGCGTTGGACAGGGGGCCTTCTCCTACGAGCAGTACTTC.

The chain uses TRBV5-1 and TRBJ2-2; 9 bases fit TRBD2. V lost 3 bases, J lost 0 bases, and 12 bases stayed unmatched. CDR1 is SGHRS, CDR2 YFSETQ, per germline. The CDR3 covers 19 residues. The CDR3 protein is CASSSTKTSGYSNTGELFF. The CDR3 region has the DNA TGCGCCAGCAGCTCAACGAAGACTAGCGGATATTCGAACACCGGGGAGCTGTTTTTT. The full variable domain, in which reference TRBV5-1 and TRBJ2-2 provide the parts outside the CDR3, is KAGVTQTPRYLIKTRGQQVTLSCSPISGHRSVSWYQQTPGQGLQFLFEYFSETQRNKGNFPGRFSGRQFSNSRSEMNVSTLELGDSALYLCASSSTKTSGYSNTGELFFGEGSRLTVL.

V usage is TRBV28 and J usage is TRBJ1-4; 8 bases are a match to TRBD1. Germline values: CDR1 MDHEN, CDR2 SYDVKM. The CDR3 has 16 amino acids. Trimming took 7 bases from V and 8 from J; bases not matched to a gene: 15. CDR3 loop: CASTPNSGTGWEKLFF. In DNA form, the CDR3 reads TGTGCCAGCACCCCTAACTCCGGGACAGGATGGGAAAAACTGTTTTTT.

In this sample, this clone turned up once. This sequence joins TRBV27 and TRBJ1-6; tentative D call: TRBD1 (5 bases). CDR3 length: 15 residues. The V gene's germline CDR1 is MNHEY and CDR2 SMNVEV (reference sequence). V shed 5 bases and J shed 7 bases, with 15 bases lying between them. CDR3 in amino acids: CASSLGTAINSPLHF. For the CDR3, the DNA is TGTGCCAGCAGTCTGGGGACTGCGATAAATTCACCCCTCCACTTT.

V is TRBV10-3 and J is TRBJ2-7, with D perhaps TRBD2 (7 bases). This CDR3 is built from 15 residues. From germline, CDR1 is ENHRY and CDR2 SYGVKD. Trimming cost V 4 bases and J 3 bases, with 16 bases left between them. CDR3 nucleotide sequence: TGTGCCATCAGTGGCTCGGGGGGCGGTATCTACGAGCAGTACTTC. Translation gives CAISGSGGGIYEQYF.

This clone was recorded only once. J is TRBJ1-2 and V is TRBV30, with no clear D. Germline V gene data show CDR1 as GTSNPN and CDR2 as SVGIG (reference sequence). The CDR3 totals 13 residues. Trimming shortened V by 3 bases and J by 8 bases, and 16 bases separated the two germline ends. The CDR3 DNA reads TGTGCCTGGAGGTCCGGGGAGATAGGAGGCTACACCTTC. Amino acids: CAWRSGEIGGYTF.

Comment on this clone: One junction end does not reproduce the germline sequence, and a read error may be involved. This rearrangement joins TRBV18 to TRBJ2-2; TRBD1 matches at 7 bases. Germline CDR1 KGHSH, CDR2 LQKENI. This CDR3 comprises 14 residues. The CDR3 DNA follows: TGTGCCAGCTCACTGACAGGGAACCCCGGGGAGCTGTTTTTT. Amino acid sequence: CASSLTGNPGELFF.

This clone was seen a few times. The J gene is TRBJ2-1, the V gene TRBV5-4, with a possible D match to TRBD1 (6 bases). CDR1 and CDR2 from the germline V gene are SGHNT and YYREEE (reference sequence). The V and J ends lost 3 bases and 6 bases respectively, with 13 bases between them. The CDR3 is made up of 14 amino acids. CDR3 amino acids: CASSSQGVGNEQFF. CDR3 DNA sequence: TGTGCCAGCAGCTCACAGGGTGTTGGCAATGAGCAGTTCTTC. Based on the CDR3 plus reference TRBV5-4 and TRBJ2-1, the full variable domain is ETGVTQSPTHLIKTRGQQVTLRCSSQSGHNTVSWYQQALGQGPQFIFQYYREEENGRGNFPPRFSGLQFPNYSSELNVNALELDDSALYLCASSSQGVGNEQFFGPGTRLTVL.

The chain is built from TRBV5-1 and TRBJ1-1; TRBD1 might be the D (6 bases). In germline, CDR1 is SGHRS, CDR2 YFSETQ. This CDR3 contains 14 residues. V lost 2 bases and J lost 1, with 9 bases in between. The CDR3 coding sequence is TGCGCCAGCAGCTTACAGGGCCAGAACACTGAAGCTTTCTTT. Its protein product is CASSLQGQNTEAFF.

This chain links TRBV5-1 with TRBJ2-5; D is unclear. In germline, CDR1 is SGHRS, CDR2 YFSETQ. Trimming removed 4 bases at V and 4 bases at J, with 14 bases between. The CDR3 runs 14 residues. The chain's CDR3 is CASSPQYSGETQYF. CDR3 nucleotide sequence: TGCGCCAGCAGCCCGCAGTACTCGGGAGAGACCCAGTACTTC. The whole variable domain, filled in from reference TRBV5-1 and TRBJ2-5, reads KAGVTQTPRYLIKTRGQQVTLSCSPISGHRSVSWYQQTPGQGLQFLFEYFSETQRNKGNFPGRFSGRQFSNSRSEMNVSTLELGDSALYLCASSPQYSGETQYFGPGTRLLVL.

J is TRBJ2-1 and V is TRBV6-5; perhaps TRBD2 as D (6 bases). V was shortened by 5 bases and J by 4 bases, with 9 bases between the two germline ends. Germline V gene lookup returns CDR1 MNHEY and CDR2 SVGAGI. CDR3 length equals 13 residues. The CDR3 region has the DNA TGTGCCAGCAGTCGGGGACTTTACAATGAGCAGTTCTTC. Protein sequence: CASSRGLYNEQFF.

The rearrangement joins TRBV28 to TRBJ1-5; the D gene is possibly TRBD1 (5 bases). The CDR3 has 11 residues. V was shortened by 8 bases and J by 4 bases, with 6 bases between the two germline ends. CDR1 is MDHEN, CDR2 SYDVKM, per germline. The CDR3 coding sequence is TGTGCCAGCCAGGGAAATCAGCCCCAGCATTTT. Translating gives CASQGNQPQHF. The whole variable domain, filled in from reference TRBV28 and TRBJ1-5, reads DVKVTQSSRYLVKRTGEKVFLECVQDMDHENMFWYRQDPGLGLRLIYFSYDVKMKEKGDIPEGYSVSREKKERFSLILESASTNQTSMYLCASQGNQPQHFGDGTRLSIL.

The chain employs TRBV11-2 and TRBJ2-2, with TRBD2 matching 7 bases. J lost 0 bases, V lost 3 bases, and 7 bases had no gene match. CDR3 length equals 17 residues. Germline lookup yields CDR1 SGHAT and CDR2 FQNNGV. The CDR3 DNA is TGTGCCAGCAGCTTGGAAGCGGGGCCCGCGAACACCGGGGAGCTGTTTTTT. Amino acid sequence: CASSLEAGPANTGELFF.

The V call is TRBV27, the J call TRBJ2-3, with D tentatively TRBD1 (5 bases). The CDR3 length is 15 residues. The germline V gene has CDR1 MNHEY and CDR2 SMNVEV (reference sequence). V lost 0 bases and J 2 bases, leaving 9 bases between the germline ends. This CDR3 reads CASSLSKGYTDTQYF. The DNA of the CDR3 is TGTGCCAGCAGTTTATCTAAGGGGTACACAGATACGCAGTATTTT.

The CDR3 DNA follows: TGCGCCAGCAGCCAGTGGGTCCGTCCAGGGCAGCCCCAGCATTTT. Translation: CASSQWVRPGQPQHF. V gene TRBV4-1 combines with J gene TRBJ1-5; the D gene is possibly TRBD1 (5 bases). The CDR3 covers 15 residues. CDR1 is MGHRA, CDR2 YSYEKL, per germline. V gave up 3 bases and J gave up 7 bases, with 16 bases separating them.

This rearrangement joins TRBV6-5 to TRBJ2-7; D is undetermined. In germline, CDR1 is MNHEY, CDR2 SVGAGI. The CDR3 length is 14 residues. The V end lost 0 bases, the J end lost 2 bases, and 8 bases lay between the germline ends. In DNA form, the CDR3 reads TGTGCCAGCAGTTACTCGTCAGATACCTACGAGCAGTACTTC. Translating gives CASSYSSDTYEQYF.

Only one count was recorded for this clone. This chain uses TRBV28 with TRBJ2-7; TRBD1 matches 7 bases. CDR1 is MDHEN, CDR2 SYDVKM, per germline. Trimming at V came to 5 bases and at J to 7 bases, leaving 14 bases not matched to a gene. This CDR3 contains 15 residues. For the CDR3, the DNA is TGTGCCAGCAGTCTAACCGGGACAGTAGTGTTAGAGCAGTACTTC. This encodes CASSLTGTVVLEQYF.

The CDR3 sequence is CSVAGLGRSSYNEQFF. Here the CDR3 DNA reads TGCAGCGTTGCGGGGTTGGGCCGGAGCTCCTACAATGAGCAGTTCTTC. The chain links TRBV29-1 to TRBJ2-1, with D perhaps matching TRBD2 (5 bases). Germline V lookup: CDR1 SQVTM, CDR2 ANQGSEA. The V end was cut by 4 bases, the J end by 0 bases, with 16 bases between. This CDR3 has 16 residues.

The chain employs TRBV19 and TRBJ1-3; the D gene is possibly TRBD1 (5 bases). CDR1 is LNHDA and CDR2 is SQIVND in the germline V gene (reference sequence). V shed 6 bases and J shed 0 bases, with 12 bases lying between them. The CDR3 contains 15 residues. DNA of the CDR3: TGTGCCAGTAGCCTGGCAGGGAACTCTGGAAACACCATATATTTT. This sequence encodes CASSLAGNSGNTIYF.

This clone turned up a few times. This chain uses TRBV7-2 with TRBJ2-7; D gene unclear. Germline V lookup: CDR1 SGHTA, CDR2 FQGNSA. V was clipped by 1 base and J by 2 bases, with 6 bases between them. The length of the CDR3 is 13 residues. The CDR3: CASSLVSAYEQYF. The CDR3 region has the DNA TGTGCCAGCAGCTTAGTGTCAGCCTACGAGCAGTACTTC.

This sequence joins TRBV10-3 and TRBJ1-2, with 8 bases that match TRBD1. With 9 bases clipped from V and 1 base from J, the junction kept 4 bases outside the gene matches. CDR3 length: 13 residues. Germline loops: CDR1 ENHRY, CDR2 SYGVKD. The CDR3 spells CAIPGQDNYGYTF. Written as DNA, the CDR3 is TGTGCCATTCCGGGACAGGATAACTATGGCTACACCTTC.

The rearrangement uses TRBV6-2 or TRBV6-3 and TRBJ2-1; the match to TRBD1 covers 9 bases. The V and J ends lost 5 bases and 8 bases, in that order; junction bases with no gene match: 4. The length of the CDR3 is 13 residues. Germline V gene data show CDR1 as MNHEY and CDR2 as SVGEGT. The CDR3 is CASSPDRGYEQFF. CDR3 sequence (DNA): TGTGCCAGCAGTCCGGACAGGGGCTATGAGCAGTTCTTC.

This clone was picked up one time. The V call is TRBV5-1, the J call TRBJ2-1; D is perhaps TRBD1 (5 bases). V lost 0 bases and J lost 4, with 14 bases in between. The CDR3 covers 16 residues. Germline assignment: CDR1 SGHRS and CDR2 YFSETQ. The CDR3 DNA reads TGCGCCAGCAGCTTGGGGCTCGGACACGGGTACAATGAGCAGTTCTTC. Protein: CASSLGLGHGYNEQFF.

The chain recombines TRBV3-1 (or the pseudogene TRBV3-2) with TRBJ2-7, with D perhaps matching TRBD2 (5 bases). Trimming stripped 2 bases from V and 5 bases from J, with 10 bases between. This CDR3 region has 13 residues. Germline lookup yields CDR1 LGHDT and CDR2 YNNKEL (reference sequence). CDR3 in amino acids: CASSQNPSNEQYF. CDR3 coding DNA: TGTGCCAGCAGCCAAAATCCTAGCAACGAGCAGTACTTC.

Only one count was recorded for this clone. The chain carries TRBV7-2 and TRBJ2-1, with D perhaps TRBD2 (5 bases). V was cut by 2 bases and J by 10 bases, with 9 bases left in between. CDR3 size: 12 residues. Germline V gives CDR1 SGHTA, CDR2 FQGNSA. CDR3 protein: CASSLQRVEQFF. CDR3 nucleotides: TGTGCCAGCAGCTTACAGAGGGTGGAGCAGTTCTTC.

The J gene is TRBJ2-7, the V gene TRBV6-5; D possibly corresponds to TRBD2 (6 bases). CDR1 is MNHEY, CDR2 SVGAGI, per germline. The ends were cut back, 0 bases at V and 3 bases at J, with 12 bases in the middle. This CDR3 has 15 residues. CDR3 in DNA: TGTGCCAGCAGTTACTCGAGGAGGAGGGGCTACGAGCAGTACTTC. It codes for CASSYSRRRGYEQYF.

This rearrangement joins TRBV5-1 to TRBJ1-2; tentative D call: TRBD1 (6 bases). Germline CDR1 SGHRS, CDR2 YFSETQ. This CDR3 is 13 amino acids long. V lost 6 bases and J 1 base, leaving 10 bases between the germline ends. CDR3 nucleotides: TGCGCCAGCAACAGGGACGGTAACTATGGCTACACCTTC. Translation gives CASNRDGNYGYTF. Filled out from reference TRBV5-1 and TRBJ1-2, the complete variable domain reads KAGVTQTPRYLIKTRGQQVTLSCSPISGHRSVSWYQQTPGQGLQFLFEYFSETQRNKGNFPGRFSGRQFSNSRSEMNVSTLELGDSALYLCASNRDGNYGYTFGSGTRLTVV.

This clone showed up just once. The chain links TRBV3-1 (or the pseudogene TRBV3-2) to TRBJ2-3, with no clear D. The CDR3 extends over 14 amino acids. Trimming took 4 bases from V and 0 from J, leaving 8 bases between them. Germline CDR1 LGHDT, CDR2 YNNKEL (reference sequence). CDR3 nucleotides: TGTGCCAGCAGCCGGGCTTCTAGCACAGATACGCAGTATTTT. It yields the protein CASSRASSTDTQYF.

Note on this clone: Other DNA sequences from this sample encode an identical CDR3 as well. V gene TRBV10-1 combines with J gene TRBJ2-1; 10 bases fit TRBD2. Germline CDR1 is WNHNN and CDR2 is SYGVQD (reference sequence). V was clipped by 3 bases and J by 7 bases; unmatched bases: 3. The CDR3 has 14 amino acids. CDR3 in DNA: TGCGCCAGCAGTGAAAGCGGGAGGGTAAATGAGCAGTTCTTC. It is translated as CASSESGRVNEQFF.

The CDR3 loop is CASSVGTSGRAWEQYF. The CDR3, as DNA: TGCGCCAGCAGCGTAGGGACTAGCGGGAGGGCCTGGGAGCAGTACTTC. V and J are TRBV5-1 and TRBJ2-7; 16 bases agree with TRBD2. Losses at the gene ends were 4 bases for V and 7 bases for J; bases not matched to a gene: 8. CDR1 SGHRS and CDR2 YFSETQ come from the germline V gene. The CDR3 length is 16 residues.

CDR3 residues: CASSTQTSGGFNEQFF. The CDR3, as DNA: TGCGCCAGCAGCACTCAAACTAGCGGGGGGTTCAATGAGCAGTTCTTC. V usage is TRBV5-1 and J usage is TRBJ2-1, with 12 nucleotides matching TRBD2. V dropped 4 bases and J dropped 6; count of bases not matched to a gene: 8. Germline lookup yields CDR1 SGHRS and CDR2 YFSETQ. The CDR3 runs to 16 residues.

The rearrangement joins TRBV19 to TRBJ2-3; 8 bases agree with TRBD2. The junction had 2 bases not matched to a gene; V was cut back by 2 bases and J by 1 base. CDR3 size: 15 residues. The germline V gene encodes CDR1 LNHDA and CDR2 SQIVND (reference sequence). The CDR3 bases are TGTGCCAGTAGTATACAAGCGGGAGGCACAGATACGCAGTATTTT. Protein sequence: CASSIQAGGTDTQYF.